The 32 T cell receptor beta chains below all came from one sample that was sequenced in a study of OX40 agonist ivuxolimab in advanced cancers. The protocol was immunoSEQ multiplex PCR, while the TCRdb copy is restricted to in-frame clones and leaves out a portion. This sample has roughly 67,000 clones, with approximately 80% found just once. The sample consisted of CD4+ or CD8+ T cells sorted from blood, taken in a trial of the OX40 agonist ivuxolimab. The receptors originated from an adult with an advanced solid tumor such as melanoma, head and neck, liver or kidney cancer.

This rearrangement joins TRBV5-5 to TRBJ2-7; tentatively, D is TRBD1 or TRBD2 (5 bases each). The V end was cut by 0 bases, the J end by 12 bases, with 10 bases between. Germline assignment: CDR1 SGHKS and CDR2 YYEKEE (reference sequence). CDR3 length equals 11 residues. The CDR3: CASSLVGPSYF. In DNA, the CDR3 is TGTGCCAGCAGCTTGGTGGGACCGTCGTACTTC.

This sequence joins TRBV2 and TRBJ1-2, with D uncertain. This CDR3 comprises 14 residues. Germline lookup yields CDR1 SNHLY and CDR2 FYNNEI. Trimming stripped 2 bases from V and 3 bases from J, with 10 bases between. CDR3: CASSEHSLDYGYTF. CDR3 bases: TGTGCCAGCAGTGAACACAGTCTCGACTATGGCTACACCTTC.

Only a few counts were recorded for this clone. V and J are TRBV9 and TRBJ1-6; D is uncertain. Germline V gives CDR1 SGDLS, CDR2 YYNGEE. CDR3 length: 16 residues. Deletions cut 3 bases from V and 7 bases from J, with 17 bases between. The CDR3 nucleotides are TGTGCCAGCAGCGCCGCGGGGTCCACAAGGAATTCACCCCTCCACTTT. Residues: CASSAAGSTRNSPLHF.

This chain connects TRBV5-6 to TRBJ2-7; no clear D gene. CDR3 size: 17 residues. Germline loops: CDR1 SGHDT, CDR2 YYEEEE. V lost 1 base, J lost 2 bases, and 19 bases lay in between. CDR3 coding DNA: TGTGCCAGCAGCTTGAGGTCCCCAGCCAATTACCCCTACGAGCAGTACGTC. It codes for CASSLRSPANYPYEQYV.

The rearrangement links TRBV15 to TRBJ1-1; possible D gene TRBD1, 6 bases. V was cut by 6 bases and J by 4 bases, with 18 bases left in between. There are 15 residues in the CDR3. Germline CDR1 LNHNV, CDR2 YYDKDF (reference sequence). CDR3 DNA sequence: TGTGCCACCAGAGACCCCAGGGGCGGCGGCACTGAAGCTTTCTTT. Translated, it gives CATRDPRGGGTEAFF.

The chain combines TRBV29-1 with TRBJ1-5; perhaps TRBD1 as D (6 bases). The CDR3 has 14 amino acids. The V end was cut by 3 bases, the J end by 5 bases, with 14 bases between. Germline values: CDR1 SQVTM, CDR2 ANQGSEA. CDR3 sequence (DNA): TGCAGCGTTGACGACGGGACATCCGATCAGCCCCAGCATTTT. This encodes CSVDDGTSDQPQHF.

This sequence joins TRBV13 and TRBJ2-3, with D hard to call. The germline gives CDR1 PRHDT, CDR2 FYEKMQ (reference sequence). The CDR3 covers 13 residues. V lost 0 bases and J 9 bases, leaving 10 bases between the germline ends. The CDR3 loop reads CASSLGTTTTQYF. The CDR3 coding sequence is TGTGCCAGCAGCTTAGGCACGACAACAACGCAGTATTTT.

The chain joins TRBV7-3 to TRBJ2-2; TRBD2 aligns across 15 bases. Germline V gene data show CDR1 as SGHTA and CDR2 as FQGTGA. The CDR3 has 17 amino acids. Trimming at V came to 5 bases and at J to 6 bases, leaving 7 bases not matched to a gene. CDR3 loop: CASSPRGLAGGSGELFF. The CDR3 DNA reads as TGTGCCAGCAGCCCGCGGGGACTAGCGGGAGGTTCCGGGGAGCTGTTTTTT.

The rearrangement uses TRBV7-6 and TRBJ1-2; D ambiguous. CDR1 and CDR2 from the germline V gene are SGHVS and FNYEAQ. Trimming removed 5 bases at V and 8 bases at J, with 9 bases between. This CDR3 is 11 amino acids long. CDR3: CASSHAGGYTF. The CDR3, as DNA: TGTGCCAGCAGCCACGCCGGCGGCTACACCTTC. Full variable domain (rest looked up from reference TRBV7-6 and TRBJ1-2): GAGVSQSPRYKVTKRGQDVALRCDPISGHVSLYWYRQALGQGPEFLTYFNYEAQQDKSGLPNDRFSAERPEGSISTLTIQRTEQRDSAMYRCASSHAGGYTFGSGTRLTVV.

V and J are TRBV28 and TRBJ1-3; D ambiguous. The CDR3 loop spans 14 amino acids. V lost 10 bases, J lost 0 bases, and 13 bases lay in between. Per the germline V gene, CDR1 is MDHEN and CDR2 is SYDVKM. The CDR3 DNA reads as TGTGCCACCCGAGGACTGAACTCTGGAAACACCATATATTTT. This translates into CATRGLNSGNTIYF.

The chain is built from TRBV6-4 and TRBJ2-1; 8 bases match TRBD2. Germline V CDR1 and CDR2: MRHNA, SNTAGT. The CDR3 spans 14 residues. The trim removed 4 bases at V and 5 bases at J, leaving 4 bases unmatched. The CDR3 loop reads CASSGLAGHNEQFF. CDR3 DNA: TGTGCCAGCAGTGGGCTAGCGGGCCACAATGAGCAGTTCTTC.

The chain couples TRBV5-1 to TRBJ2-7, with TRBD1 as a possible D gene (7 bases). The CDR3 contains 15 residues. The V and J ends lost 2 bases and 2 bases respectively, with 14 bases between them. The germline CDR1 and CDR2 sequences are SGHRS and YFSETQ. The CDR3 DNA reads TGCGCCAGCAGCTTAGGGGGCGGGGTTGCCTACGAGCAGTACTTC. Amino acids: CASSLGGGVAYEQYF.

This rearrangement joins TRBV18 to TRBJ2-7, with D hard to call. Looked up from germline, CDR1 is KGHSH and CDR2 is LQKENI. The CDR3 is 13 residues long. The V and J ends lost 3 bases and 6 bases respectively, with 12 bases between them. DNA of the CDR3: TGTGCCAGCTCACCTGGTCAACTCTCCGAGCAGTACTTC. Its translation: CASSPGQLSEQYF.

The chain links TRBV7-9 to TRBJ1-1, with a weak D call TRBD1 (6 bases). Trimming left V 5 bases short and J 4 bases short, with 17 bases between. The CDR3 contains 15 residues. Germline V gene lookup returns CDR1 SEHNR and CDR2 FQNEAQ (reference sequence). The CDR3 is CASSPRDNLGTEAFF. DNA for the CDR3: TGTGCCAGCAGCCCCAGGGACAACCTTGGCACTGAAGCTTTCTTT.

This clone appeared once. The chain has TRBV28 and TRBJ1-2, with 8 bases identical to TRBD1. The germline V gene encodes CDR1 MDHEN and CDR2 SYDVKM. The CDR3 is 15 residues long. V lost 2 bases and J lost 6; bases outside the gene matches: 8. The CDR3 nucleotides are TGTGCCAGCAGTTTAAACCCCGGACAGGGTGATGGCTACACCTTC. Protein: CASSLNPGQGDGYTF.

The chain combines TRBV4-1 with TRBJ2-5; TRBD1 might be the D (5 bases). Per germline, CDR1 MGHRA and CDR2 YSYEKL. The germline V and J ends were trimmed by 4 bases and 7 bases, with 13 bases remaining between them. The CDR3 spans 13 residues. The CDR3 here is CASSPAGQGTQYF. In DNA form, the CDR3 reads TGCGCCAGCAGCCCAGCAGGCCAGGGGACCCAGTACTTC.

This chain connects TRBV29-1 to TRBJ1-5; a weak D match, TRBD1 (5 bases). The V end was cut by 6 bases, the J end by 9 bases, with 18 bases between. CDR1 is SQVTM, CDR2 ANQGSEA, per germline. This CDR3 has 13 residues. CDR3 coding DNA: TGCAGCGTAGGGACGTCCATGGGTCGGCCCCAGCATTTT. Translating gives CSVGTSMGRPQHF. Full variable domain (missing parts from reference TRBV29-1 and TRBJ1-5): SAVISQKPSRDICQRGTSLTIQCQVDSQVTMMFWYRQQPGQSLTLIATANQGSEATYESGFVIDKFPISRPNLTFSTLTVSNMSPEDSSIYLCSVGTSMGRPQHFGDGTRLSIL.

The chain has TRBV4-1 and TRBJ1-4, with a possible D match to TRBD1 (5 bases). The CDR3 spans 16 residues. The germline V and J ends were trimmed by 0 bases and 0 bases, with 8 bases remaining between them. Germline CDR1 reads MGHRA; CDR2 reads YSYEKL. This CDR3 is CASSQDQGATNEKLFF. Here the CDR3 DNA reads TGCGCCAGCAGCCAAGACCAGGGAGCAACTAATGAAAAACTGTTTTTT.

The chain joins TRBV27 to TRBJ2-5; 7 nucleotides line up with TRBD2. With 6 bases clipped from V and 5 bases from J, the junction kept 9 bases outside the gene matches. The CDR3 sequence is 14 residues long. CDR1 and CDR2 from the germline V gene are MNHEY and SMNVEV (reference sequence). The CDR3 bases are TGTGCCAGCAGCGCTAGCGGCCCCAGGGAGACCCAGTACTTC. Translated: CASSASGPRETQYF.

This clone was counted only a few times. The rearrangement uses TRBV29-1 and TRBJ2-1; 7 bases line up with TRBD2. The V gene end was trimmed by 2 bases and the J gene end by 4 bases; junction bases not matched to a gene: 5. There are 14 residues in the CDR3. CDR1 and CDR2 from the germline V gene are SQVTM and ANQGSEA. The CDR3 region has the DNA TGCAGCGTTGAAAAACTAGCGCATTACAATGAGCAGTTCTTC. It translates to CSVEKLAHYNEQFF.

DNA of the CDR3: TGTGCCAGCAGCCTACATATGGGGACAAAACGCAATGAGCAGTTCTTC. Amino acids: CASSLHMGTKRNEQFF. The chain carries TRBV28 and TRBJ2-1; tentative D call: TRBD1 (6 bases). Germline CDR1 is MDHEN and CDR2 is SYDVKM. The CDR3 runs 16 residues. V lost 6 bases and J lost 6, with 21 bases in between.

V gene TRBV5-1 combines with J gene TRBJ1-2; 9 bases agree with TRBD1. This CDR3 has 12 residues. The V gene end was trimmed by 8 bases and the J gene end by 4 bases; junction bases not matched to a gene: 3. Looked up from germline, CDR1 is SGHRS and CDR2 is YFSETQ. This CDR3 is CASGQGSYGYTF. The CDR3 DNA sequence: TGCGCCAGTGGACAGGGGTCCTATGGCTACACCTTC. Variable domain in full (rest from reference TRBV5-1 and TRBJ1-2): KAGVTQTPRYLIKTRGQQVTLSCSPISGHRSVSWYQQTPGQGLQFLFEYFSETQRNKGNFPGRFSGRQFSNSRSEMNVSTLELGDSALYLCASGQGSYGYTFGSGTRLTVV.

The chain couples TRBV5-1 to TRBJ2-1, with D uncertain. The CDR3 covers 15 residues. V was trimmed by 4 bases and J by 3 bases, leaving 14 bases between them. CDR1 is SGHRS and CDR2 is YFSETQ in the germline V gene. CDR3: CASSPTLGNYNEQFF. CDR3 in DNA: TGCGCCAGCAGCCCAACTTTGGGAAACTACAATGAGCAGTTCTTC.

A few counts support this clone. V and J are TRBV28 and TRBJ2-5; either TRBD1 or TRBD2 may supply D (6 bases each). The V gene lost 6 bases and the J gene lost 5 bases, with 16 bases spanning the gap. The CDR3 runs to 14 residues. The germline gives CDR1 MDHEN, CDR2 SYDVKM. CDR3 coding DNA: TGTGCCAGCAGCCCTACGGGGGCAGGGGAGACCCAGTACTTC. It encodes CASSPTGAGETQYF.

The CDR3 DNA reads TGCGCCAGCAGTTTATACAGGAATGACCCCTCTGGCTACACCTTC. Its translation is CASSLYRNDPSGYTF. The rearrangement uses TRBV10-1 and TRBJ1-2, with D perhaps TRBD1 (5 bases). V lost 5 bases, J lost 7 bases, and 20 bases lay in between. The CDR3 loop spans 15 amino acids. Germline CDR1 is WNHNN and CDR2 is SYGVQD (reference sequence).

This clone was counted only a few times. The chain links TRBV28 to TRBJ1-6, with D uncertain. V was trimmed by 6 bases and J by 6 bases, leaving 6 bases between them. The CDR3 contains 12 residues. Per germline, CDR1 MDHEN and CDR2 SYDVKM. The CDR3 region has the DNA TGTGCCAGCAGCTCAACTAATTCACCCCTCCACTTT. It encodes CASSSTNSPLHF.

The table lists this clone with a few counts. V gene TRBV19 combines with J gene TRBJ2-5; a weak D match, TRBD2 (5 bases). Germline lookup yields CDR1 LNHDA and CDR2 SQIVND (reference sequence). The CDR3 consists of 13 residues. V lost 6 bases, J lost 5 bases, and 13 bases lay in between. The CDR3 DNA is TGTGCCAGTAGCACCACGGGGTACGAGACCCAGTACTTC. Residues: CASSTTGYETQYF.

This sequence joins TRBV10-3 and TRBJ2-3, with 12 bases fitting TRBD2. This CDR3 contains 15 residues. The trim removed 8 bases at V and 2 bases at J, leaving 5 bases unmatched. The germline gives CDR1 ENHRY, CDR2 SYGVKD. The CDR3 bases are TGTGCCATCCGGGGACTAGCGGGTCCCACAGATACGCAGTATTTT. This encodes CAIRGLAGPTDTQYF.

This chain connects TRBV29-1 to TRBJ2-7; 11 bases fit TRBD1. The V gene's germline CDR1 is SQVTM and CDR2 ANQGSEA. J gave up 4 bases and V 6 bases, and 8 bases lay outside the gene matches. This CDR3 is 14 amino acids long. The CDR3 is CSVVWRDRGYEQYF. The CDR3 DNA follows: TGCAGCGTCGTGTGGCGGGACAGGGGGTACGAGCAGTACTTC.

The chain couples TRBV6-6 to TRBJ2-3; TRBD2 aligns across 8 bases. The J segment lost 3 bases and the V segment lost 2 bases, leaving 7 bases of the junction unmatched. Looked up from germline, CDR1 is MNHNY and CDR2 is SVGAGI (reference sequence). The length of the CDR3 is 16 residues. The chain's CDR3 is CASSYRREVRTDTQYF. The CDR3, as DNA: TGTGCCAGCAGTTACAGGCGGGAGGTTCGGACAGATACGCAGTATTTT.

This chain links TRBV28 with TRBJ2-6; D is unresolved. Germline assignment: CDR1 MDHEN and CDR2 SYDVKM. CDR3 length: 14 amino acids. V gave up 6 bases and J gave up 2 bases, with 8 bases separating them. CDR3: CASRLVAGANVLTF. Here the CDR3 DNA reads TGTGCCAGCAGGCTCGTAGCTGGGGCCAACGTCCTGACTTTC.

The V call is TRBV28, the J call TRBJ2-3, with 7 bases identical to TRBD1. Trimming took 5 bases from V and 4 from J; bases not matched to a gene: 6. CDR1 is MDHEN and CDR2 is SYDVKM in the germline V gene. There are 14 residues in the CDR3. The CDR3 DNA is TGTGCCAGCAGTATGGGGACAGAGTCAGATACGCAGTATTTT. Amino acids: CASSMGTESDTQYF. The full variable domain, in which reference TRBV28 and TRBJ2-3 provide the parts outside the CDR3, is DVKVTQSSRYLVKRTGEKVFLECVQDMDHENMFWYRQDPGLGLRLIYFSYDVKMKEKGDIPEGYSVSREKKERFSLILESASTNQTSMYLCASSMGTESDTQYFGPGTRLTVL.